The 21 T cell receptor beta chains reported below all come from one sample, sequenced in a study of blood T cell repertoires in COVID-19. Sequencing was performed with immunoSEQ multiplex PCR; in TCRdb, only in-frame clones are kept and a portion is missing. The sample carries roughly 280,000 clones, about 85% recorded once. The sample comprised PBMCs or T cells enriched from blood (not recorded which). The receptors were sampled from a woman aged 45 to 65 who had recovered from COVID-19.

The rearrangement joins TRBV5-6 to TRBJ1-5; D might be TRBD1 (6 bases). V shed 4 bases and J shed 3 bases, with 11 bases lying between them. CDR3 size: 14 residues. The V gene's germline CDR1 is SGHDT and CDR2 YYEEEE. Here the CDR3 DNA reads TGTGCCAGCAGCCTGGGACACCTCAATCAGCCCCAGCATTTT. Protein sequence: CASSLGHLNQPQHF.

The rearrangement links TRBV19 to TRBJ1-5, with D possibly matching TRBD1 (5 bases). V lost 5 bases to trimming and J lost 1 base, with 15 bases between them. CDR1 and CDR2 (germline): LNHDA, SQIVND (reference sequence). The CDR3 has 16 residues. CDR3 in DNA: TGTGCCAGTAGTTTCAAGGGACTCTTGAGCAATCAGCCCCAGCATTTT. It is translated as CASSFKGLLSNQPQHF.

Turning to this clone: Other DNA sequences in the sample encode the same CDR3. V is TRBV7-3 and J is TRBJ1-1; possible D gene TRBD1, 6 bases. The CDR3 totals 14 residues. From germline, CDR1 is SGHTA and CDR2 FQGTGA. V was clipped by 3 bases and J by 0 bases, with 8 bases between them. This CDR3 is CASSLTGMNTEAFF. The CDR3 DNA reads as TGTGCCAGCAGCTTGACAGGAATGAACACTGAAGCTTTCTTT.

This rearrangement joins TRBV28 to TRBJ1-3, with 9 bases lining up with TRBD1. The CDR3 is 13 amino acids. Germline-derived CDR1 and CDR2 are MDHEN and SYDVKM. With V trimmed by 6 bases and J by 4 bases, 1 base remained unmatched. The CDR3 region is CASRTGGGNTIYF. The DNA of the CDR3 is TGTGCCAGCAGGACAGGGGGAGGAAACACCATATATTTT.

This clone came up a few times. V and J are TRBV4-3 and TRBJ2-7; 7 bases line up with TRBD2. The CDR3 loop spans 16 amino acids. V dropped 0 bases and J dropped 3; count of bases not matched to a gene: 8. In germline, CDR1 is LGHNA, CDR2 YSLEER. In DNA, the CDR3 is TGCGCCAGCAGCCAAGATGTGGCGGGAGTGATCTACGAGCAGTACTTC. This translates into CASSQDVAGVIYEQYF.

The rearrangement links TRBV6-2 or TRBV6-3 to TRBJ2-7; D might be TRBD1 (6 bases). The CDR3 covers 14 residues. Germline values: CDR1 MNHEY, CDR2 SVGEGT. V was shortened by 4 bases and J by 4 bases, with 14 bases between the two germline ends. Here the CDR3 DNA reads TGTGCCAGCAGTTGGCCGGGACACCTTTACGAGCAGTACTTC. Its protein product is CASSWPGHLYEQYF.

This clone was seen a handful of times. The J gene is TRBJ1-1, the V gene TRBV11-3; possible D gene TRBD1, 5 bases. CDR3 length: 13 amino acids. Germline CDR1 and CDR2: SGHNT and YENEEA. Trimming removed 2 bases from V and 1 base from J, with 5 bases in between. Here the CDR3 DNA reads TGTGCCAGCAGCTTACAGGGGAACACTGAAGCTTTCTTT. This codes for CASSLQGNTEAFF.

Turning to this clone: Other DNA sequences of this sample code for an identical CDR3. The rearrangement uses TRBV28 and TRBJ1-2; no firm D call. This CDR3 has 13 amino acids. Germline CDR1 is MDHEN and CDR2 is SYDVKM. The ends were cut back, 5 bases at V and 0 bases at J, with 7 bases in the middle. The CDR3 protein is CASSLTANYGYTF. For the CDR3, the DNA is TGTGCCAGCAGTCTCACAGCTAACTATGGCTACACCTTC.

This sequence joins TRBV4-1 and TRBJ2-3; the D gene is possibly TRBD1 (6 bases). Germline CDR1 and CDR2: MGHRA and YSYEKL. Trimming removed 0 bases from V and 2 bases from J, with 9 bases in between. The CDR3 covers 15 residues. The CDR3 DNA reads TGCGCCAGCAGCCAAGAGAGGGGGATCACAGATACGCAGTATTTT. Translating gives CASSQERGITDTQYF.

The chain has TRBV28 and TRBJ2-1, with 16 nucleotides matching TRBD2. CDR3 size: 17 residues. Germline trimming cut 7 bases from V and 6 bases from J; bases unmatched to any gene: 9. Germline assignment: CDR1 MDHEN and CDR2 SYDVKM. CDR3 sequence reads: CASKGTSGRGVTNEQFF. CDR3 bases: TGTGCCAGCAAAGGGACTAGCGGGAGGGGGGTGACCAATGAGCAGTTCTTC.

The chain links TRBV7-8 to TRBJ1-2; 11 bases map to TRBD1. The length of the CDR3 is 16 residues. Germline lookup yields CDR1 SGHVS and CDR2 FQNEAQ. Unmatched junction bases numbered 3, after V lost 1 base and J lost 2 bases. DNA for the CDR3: TGTGCCAGCAGCTTAGACGGGACAGGGGGGAACTATGGCTACACCTTC. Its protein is CASSLDGTGGNYGYTF.

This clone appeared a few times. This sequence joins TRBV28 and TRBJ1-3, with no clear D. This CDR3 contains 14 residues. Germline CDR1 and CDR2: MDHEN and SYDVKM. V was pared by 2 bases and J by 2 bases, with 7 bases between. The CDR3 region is CASSLAPAGNTIYF. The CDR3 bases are TGTGCCAGCAGTTTAGCGCCGGCTGGAAACACCATATATTTT.

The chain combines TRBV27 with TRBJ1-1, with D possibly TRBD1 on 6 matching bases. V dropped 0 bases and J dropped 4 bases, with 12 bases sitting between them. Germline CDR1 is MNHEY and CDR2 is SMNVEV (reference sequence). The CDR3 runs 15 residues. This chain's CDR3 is CASSLSGTMVTEAFF. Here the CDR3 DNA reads TGTGCCAGCAGTTTATCCGGGACAATGGTCACTGAAGCTTTCTTT.

DNA for the CDR3: TGTGCCAGCAGCCCTGACAGGGGCTTCGATGGCTACACCTTC. It specifies CASSPDRGFDGYTF. This chain connects TRBV7-9 to TRBJ1-2; 8 bases are a match to TRBD1. Per the germline V gene, CDR1 is SEHNR and CDR2 is FQNEAQ (reference sequence). The V segment lost 5 bases and the J segment 6 bases; nucleotides outside the gene matches: 8. There are 14 residues in the CDR3.

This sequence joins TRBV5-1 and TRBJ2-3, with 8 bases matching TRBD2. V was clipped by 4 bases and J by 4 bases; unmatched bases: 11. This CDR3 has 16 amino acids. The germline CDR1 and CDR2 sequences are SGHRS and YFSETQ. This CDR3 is CASSPLLAGGADTQYF. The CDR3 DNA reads TGCGCCAGCAGCCCGTTATTGGCGGGAGGAGCAGATACGCAGTATTTT.

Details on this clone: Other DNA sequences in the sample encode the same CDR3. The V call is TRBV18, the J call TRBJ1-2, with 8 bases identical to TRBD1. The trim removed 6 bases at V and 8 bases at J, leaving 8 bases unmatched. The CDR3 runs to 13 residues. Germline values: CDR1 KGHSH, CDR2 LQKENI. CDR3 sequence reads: CASSPGQGVGYTF. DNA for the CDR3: TGTGCCAGCTCGCCAGGACAGGGCGTAGGCTACACCTTC.

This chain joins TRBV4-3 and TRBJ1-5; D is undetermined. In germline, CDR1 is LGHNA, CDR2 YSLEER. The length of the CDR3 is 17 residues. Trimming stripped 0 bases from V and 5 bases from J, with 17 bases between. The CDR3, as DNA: TGCGCCAGCAGCCAAGATCTCTTAGTGGTCGCCGATCAGCCCCAGCATTTT. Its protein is CASSQDLLVVADQPQHF.

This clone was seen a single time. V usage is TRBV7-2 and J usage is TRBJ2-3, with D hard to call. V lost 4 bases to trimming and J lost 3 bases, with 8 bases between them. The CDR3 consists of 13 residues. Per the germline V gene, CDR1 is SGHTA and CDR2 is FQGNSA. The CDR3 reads CASSSARTDTQYF. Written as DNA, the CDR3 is TGTGCCAGCAGCTCTGCTAGGACAGATACGCAGTATTTT.

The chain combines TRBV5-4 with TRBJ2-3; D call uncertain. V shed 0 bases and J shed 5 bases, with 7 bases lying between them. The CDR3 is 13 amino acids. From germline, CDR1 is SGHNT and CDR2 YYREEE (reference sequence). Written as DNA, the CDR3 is TGTGCCAGCAGCTTGGAATCAGAAGATACGCAGTATTTT. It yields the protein CASSLESEDTQYF.

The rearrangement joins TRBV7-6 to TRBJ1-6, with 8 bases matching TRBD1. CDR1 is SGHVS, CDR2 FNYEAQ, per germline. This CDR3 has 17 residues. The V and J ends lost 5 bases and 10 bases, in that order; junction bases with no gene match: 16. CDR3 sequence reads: CASSESSQGASQSPLHF. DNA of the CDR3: TGTGCCAGCAGCGAAAGCTCGCAGGGGGCGTCACAATCACCCCTCCACTTT.

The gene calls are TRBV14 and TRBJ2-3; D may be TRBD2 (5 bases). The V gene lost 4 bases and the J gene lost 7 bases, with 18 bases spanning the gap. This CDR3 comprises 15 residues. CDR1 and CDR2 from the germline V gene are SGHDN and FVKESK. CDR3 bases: TGTGCCAGCAGCCTCGGACTGCTAAGCGGTTATACGCAGTATTTT. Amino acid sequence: CASSLGLLSGYTQYF.